This T cell receptor (beta chain) stems from a study of shared clonotypes between healthy human individuals. V lost 5 bases and J lost 3, with 9 bases in between. The CDR3 runs 13 residues. From germline, CDR1 is KGHSH and CDR2 LQKENI. Points on this clone: What it recognizes is unknown.

The authors divided CD4+ cells into CD45RA+ naive and CD45RA-negative memory subsets. Study-level findings and limits: Naive subsets usually exceeded memory subsets in estimated richness.

Sequencing used immunoSEQ multiplex PCR; TCRdb keeps in-frame clones, though not all of them. The sample records around 2.5 million clones, 93% being singletons. Sequencing used naive CD4+ T cells from PBMCs. Described subset: CD45RA+ positively selected. This sequence originates from a man in his late teens or twenties in good health. Some clones in this sample may be carry-over from other donors' samples. The genes are TRBV18 and TRBJ2-3, with D hard to call. The CDR3 reads CASSSFQTDTQYF. CDR3 in DNA: TGTGCCAGCTCATCTTTTCAGACAGATACGCAGTATTTT.